This T cell receptor beta chain was identified during a study of radiation and T cells in renal cell carcinoma (TCRdb year 2020). With regard to the full study: The samples were drawn from a clinical trial, where primary renal cell carcinomas were treated with 15 Gy of stereotactic body radiation therapy and then removed by nephrectomy 4 weeks afterward. In total, some 50 samples underwent TCR beta sequencing: approximately 25 tumors plus 27 peripheral blood samples. In the 40 to 55 samples combined, fewer than 5 million unique CDR3 nucleotide sequences were found, encoding 2 million to 3 million unique CDR3 amino acid sequences.

As regards this clone: The antigen it binds to is not known. Base qualities are not recorded, but no much larger clone differs from it by a single base.

TCR beta libraries were generated from genomic DNA with the immunoSEQ kit, following the manufacturer's recommendations. Library preparation used a first multiplex PCR with proprietary primers, then a second PCR adding unique barcodes, with bead cleanups after each round. Each sample batch included a kit-provided positive control reaction and a negative control reaction. The final libraries were assessed on an Agilent 4200 TapeStation D1000 ScreenTape, pooled by volume, and quantified by qPCR. Sequencing was performed on an Illumina NextSeq500 with a MidOutput 150-cycle cartridge, and 156 Read1 and 15 Index1 cycles were run with kit custom primers. The pooled library was loaded at around 1 pM with about 20% PhiX control spiked in. The original pipeline was this. The vendor-processed data were analyzed in R, and a clonotype was defined as all T cells that share the same CDR3 nucleotide sequence. For clone abundance analyses, frequencies were normalized to the 10,000 most abundant clones per sample. Public T cell clones, averaging fewer than five per sample, were removed before analysis. Tumor-enriched and baseline blood-enriched clonotypes were defined by at least a 32-fold difference in abundance between compartments. Clonotypes expanded or contracted between blood time points were identified with a beta-binomial differential abundance model. Tumor-blood repertoire similarity was measured with the Baroni-Urbani and Buser coefficient, and group comparisons used two-tailed Wilcoxon tests in R. The table was pulled from immuneACCESS by TCRdb, which kept in-frame rearrangements only. Such tables lose some clones; where checked, under half of the loss comes from unresolved V genes, and the rest has no known cause. V and J calls and clone size are given by that table; D and trimming were obtained from the DNA. The sample data list approximately 120,000 clones, and roughly 85% of these were observed just once. The top ten constitute approximately 3% of the sample.

The germline V gene supplies CDR1 MNHNS and CDR2 SASEGT. The CDR3 has 13 amino acids, counting the end cysteine and phenylalanine. Only CDR3 DNA remains: 39 bases, in frame from the first base. V trim: 2 bases; J trim: 3 bases; unmatched bases: 0. In light of the paper, this sample's time point label describes: baseline pretreatment blood. Interpreted using the paper, the treatment or condition label stands for: 15 Gy SBRT to primary tumor, nephrectomy 4 weeks later. Serial peripheral blood from radiation-treated patients was sampled at baseline, 2 weeks and 4 weeks after SBRT to track tumor-enriched clonotypes. Every patient had renal cell carcinoma of clear cell pathology. The QIAamp DNA Blood Mini Kit (Qiagen) was used to prepare genomic DNA for TCR sequencing. Samples were included in the analyses only if all quality control checks were passed. General study outcomes and caveats: Effects of radiation dose or scheduling on the TCR repertoire could not be addressed with the single-armed trial design. Because no pretreatment tumor biopsies were available, whether clonotypes were present in the tumor at baseline could not be determined. In blood, the top tumor clonotypes increased between baseline and 2 weeks post-radiation and then shrank by 4 weeks, which suggests that tumor-resident clones expanded only transiently. Tracking of blood repertoire dynamics stopped at less than 5 weeks after treatment, with no follow-up past that point.

In this chain, TRBV6-1 is recombined with TRBJ1-1; TRBD1 matches 7 bases in the middle. Specimen: blood, collected from a patient whose treatment included radiotherapy and nephrectomy. This receptor was taken from a woman aged 55-69 years with renal cell carcinoma. CDR3 sequence: CASSETGDTEAFF. The sequence in DNA is TGTGCCAGCAGTGAAACAGGGGACACTGAAGCTTTCTTT.